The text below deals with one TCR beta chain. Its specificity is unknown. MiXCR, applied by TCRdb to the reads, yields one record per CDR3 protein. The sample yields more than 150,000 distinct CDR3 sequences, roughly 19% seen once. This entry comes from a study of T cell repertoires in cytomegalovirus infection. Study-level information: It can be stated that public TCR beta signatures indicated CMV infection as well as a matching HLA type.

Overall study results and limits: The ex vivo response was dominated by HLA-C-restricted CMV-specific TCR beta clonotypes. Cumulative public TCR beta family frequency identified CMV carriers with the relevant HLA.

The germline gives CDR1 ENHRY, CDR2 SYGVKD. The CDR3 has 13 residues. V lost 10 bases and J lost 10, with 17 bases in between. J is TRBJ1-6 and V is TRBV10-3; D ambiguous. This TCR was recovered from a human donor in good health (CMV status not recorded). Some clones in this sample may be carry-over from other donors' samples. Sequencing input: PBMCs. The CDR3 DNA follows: TGTGCCACCAAATTGTCGGGAGACTCACCCCTCCACTTT. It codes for CATKLSGDSPLHF.